What follows are 2 T cell receptor beta chains derived from one specimen sequenced in a study of cytomegalovirus exposure and HLA in healthy donors. Only in-frame clones appear in the TCRdb table, and some are missing; sequencing was by immunoSEQ multiplex PCR. This sample has 100,000 to 120,000 clones, with about 94% found just once. The sequenced sample consisted of PBMCs. These receptors were obtained from a woman aged 18 to 35 in good health and CMV-seronegative.

This clone was counted a few times. The chain has TRBV9 and TRBJ2-7; 7 bases are a match to TRBD1. The CDR3 has 15 amino acids. V shed 0 bases, J shed 5 bases, and the junction held 8 bases outside the gene matches. Germline lookup yields CDR1 SGDLS and CDR2 YYNGEE. CDR3 coding DNA: TGTGCCAGCAGCGTAGGGGGGACAGTACTACACGAGCAGTACTTC. It specifies CASSVGGTVLHEQYF.

The chain links TRBV4-2 to TRBJ2-1, with a tentative D call TRBD2 (6 bases). Trimming removed 4 bases from V and 7 bases from J, with 14 bases in between. Germline CDR1 is LGHNA and CDR2 is YNFKEQ. The CDR3 loop spans 14 amino acids. The CDR3 loop is CASSLLDGLNEQFF. For the CDR3, the DNA is TGTGCCAGCAGCCTCCTAGACGGACTAAATGAGCAGTTCTTC.